This T cell receptor beta chain appears in the sequencing data of a study of blood T cells in healthy people across ages. The study's findings and limits: Estimated diversity, derived from one million T cells, was regarded as an underestimate.

Deletions cut 5 bases from V and 2 bases from J, with 13 bases between. Germline values: CDR1 MNHEY, CDR2 SMNVEV (reference sequence). CDR3 length: 14 residues. A second about 7 to 12 cycle PCR used barcoded and J-beta primers. TCRdb reprocessed the 5' RACE reads via MiXCR and lists one record per CDR3 protein. The table lists over 1,300,000 distinct CDR3 sequences, 45% to 70% of them singletons. Each donor was a healthy Caucasian individual from Russia, aged roughly 6 to 90. Investigators took roughly 10 milliliters of peripheral blood from every donor. Per sample, at least 5 micrograms of total RNA were extracted. This clonotype was seen only a few times. Its antigen is undetermined.

Sequencing input: blood. V usage is TRBV27 and J usage is TRBJ2-7; D possibly matches TRBD1 or TRBD2 (5 bases each). This clonotype was sampled from a man between 18 and 35 years old in good health. In DNA form, the CDR3 reads TGTGCCAGCAGTGGTCAGGGTAGCGCCTACGAGCAGTACTTC. Translated: CASSGQGSAYEQYF.